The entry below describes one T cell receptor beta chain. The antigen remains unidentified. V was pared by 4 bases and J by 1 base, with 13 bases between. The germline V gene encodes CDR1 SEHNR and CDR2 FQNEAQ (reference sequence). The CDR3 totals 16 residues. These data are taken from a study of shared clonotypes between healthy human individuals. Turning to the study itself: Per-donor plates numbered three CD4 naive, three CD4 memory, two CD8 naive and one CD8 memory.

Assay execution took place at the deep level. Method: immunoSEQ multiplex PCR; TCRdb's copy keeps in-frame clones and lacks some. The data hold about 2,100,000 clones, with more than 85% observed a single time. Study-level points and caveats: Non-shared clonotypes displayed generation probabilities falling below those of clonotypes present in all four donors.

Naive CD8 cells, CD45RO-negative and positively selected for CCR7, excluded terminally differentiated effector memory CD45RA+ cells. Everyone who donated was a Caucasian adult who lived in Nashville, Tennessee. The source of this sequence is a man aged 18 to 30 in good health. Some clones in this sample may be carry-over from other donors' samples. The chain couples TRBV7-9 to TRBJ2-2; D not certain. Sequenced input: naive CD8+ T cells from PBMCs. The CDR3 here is CASSSQVRRNTGELFF. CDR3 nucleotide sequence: TGTGCCAGCAGCTCTCAGGTTCGGCGGAACACCGGGGAGCTGTTTTTT.